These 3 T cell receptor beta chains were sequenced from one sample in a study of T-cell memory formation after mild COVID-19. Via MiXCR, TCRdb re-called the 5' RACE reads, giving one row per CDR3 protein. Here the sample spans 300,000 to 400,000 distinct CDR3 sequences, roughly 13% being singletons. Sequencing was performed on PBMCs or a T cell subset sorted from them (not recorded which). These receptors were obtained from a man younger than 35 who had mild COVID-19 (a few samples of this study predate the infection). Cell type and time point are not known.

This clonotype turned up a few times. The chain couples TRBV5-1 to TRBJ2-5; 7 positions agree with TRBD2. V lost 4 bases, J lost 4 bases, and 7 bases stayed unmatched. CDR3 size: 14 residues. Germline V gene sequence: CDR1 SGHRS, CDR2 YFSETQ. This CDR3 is CASSAVGGLETQYF. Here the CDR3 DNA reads TGCGCCAGCAGCGCCGTCGGGGGGTTAGAGACCCAGTACTTC.

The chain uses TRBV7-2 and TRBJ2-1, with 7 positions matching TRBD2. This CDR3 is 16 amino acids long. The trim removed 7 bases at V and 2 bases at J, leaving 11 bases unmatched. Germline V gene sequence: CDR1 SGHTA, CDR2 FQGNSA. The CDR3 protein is CASTLLGGGTYNEQFF. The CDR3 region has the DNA TGTGCCAGCACCCTACTGGGGGGGGGGACCTACAATGAGCAGTTCTTC.

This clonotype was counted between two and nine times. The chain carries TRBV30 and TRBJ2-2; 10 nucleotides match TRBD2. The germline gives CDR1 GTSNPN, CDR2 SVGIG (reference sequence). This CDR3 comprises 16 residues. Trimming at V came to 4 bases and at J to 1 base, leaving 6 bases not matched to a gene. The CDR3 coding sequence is TGTGCCTGGAACCCTAGCGGGGGCCGGAACACCGGGGAGCTGTTTTTT. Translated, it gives CAWNPSGGRNTGELFF.